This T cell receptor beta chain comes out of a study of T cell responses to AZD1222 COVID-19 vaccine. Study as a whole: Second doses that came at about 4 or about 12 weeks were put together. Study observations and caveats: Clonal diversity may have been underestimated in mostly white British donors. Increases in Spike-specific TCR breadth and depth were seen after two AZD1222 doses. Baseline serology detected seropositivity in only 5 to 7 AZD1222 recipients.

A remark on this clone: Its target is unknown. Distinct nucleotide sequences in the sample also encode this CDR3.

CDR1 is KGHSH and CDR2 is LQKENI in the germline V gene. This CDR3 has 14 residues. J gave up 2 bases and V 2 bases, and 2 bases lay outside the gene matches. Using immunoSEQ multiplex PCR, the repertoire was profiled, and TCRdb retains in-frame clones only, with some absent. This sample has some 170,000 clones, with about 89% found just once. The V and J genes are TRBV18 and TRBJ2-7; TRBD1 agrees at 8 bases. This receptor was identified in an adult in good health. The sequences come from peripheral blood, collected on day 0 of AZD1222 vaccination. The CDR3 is CASSPGQGPYEQYF. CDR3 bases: TGTGCCAGCTCACCAGGACAGGGCCCCTACGAGCAGTACTTC.